This T cell receptor beta chain was sequenced for a study of regulatory T cells in long-lasting Graves disease. Time point meaning: newly diagnosed GD, antithyroid drugs for less than 3 months. PBMC-extracted RNA yielded the TCR library. Under American Thyroid Association guidelines, Graves' disease was diagnosed. The study, taken as a whole, reports: The study found persistent patients shared more public clonotypes (roughly 2,600) than new patients (just over 950).

Through Arm-PCR of CDR3 regions and iRepertoire HTBI primers, TCR beta libraries were built. Using its own MiXCR run on the multiplex PCR reads, TCRdb lists one record per CDR3 protein. The sample shows around 230,000 distinct CDR3 sequences, around 20% of them seen only once. V lost 5 bases to trimming and J lost 3 bases, with 14 bases between them. Germline CDR1 is SEHNR and CDR2 is FQNEAQ (reference sequence). The CDR3 runs 14 residues. This clonotype was detected many times. Its antigen is as yet unknown. The chain links TRBV7-9 to TRBJ2-7; the D gene is possibly TRBD1 (6 bases). The receptor was derived from a female donor with Graves disease. The sample was peripheral blood mononuclear cells (PBMCs), taken at new diagnosis, from a patient treated with antithyroid drugs. The CDR3 is CASSTRTENYEQYF. The CDR3 DNA reads as TGTGCCAGCAGCACCCGGACAGAAAACTACGAGCAGTACTTC.